The table lists the clone carrying this TCR beta chain with a few counts. Its target is unknown. All of the isolated RNA was reverse transcribed, so expressed TCRB transcripts were sequenced. The protocol was immunoSEQ multiplex PCR, while the TCRdb copy is restricted to in-frame clones and leaves out a portion. The sample holds over 500,000 clones; around a sixth are singletons and the top ten take roughly 0.098%. The CDR3 has 14 amino acids. The V end lost 6 bases, the J end lost 5 bases, and 13 bases lay between the germline ends. Germline CDR1 MNHNS, CDR2 SASEGT. This entry is derived from a study of beta chain features in type 1 diabetes. Findings of the study overall: TCRB CDR3s were moderately but significantly shorter in Type 1 diabetes patients in all four CD4+ subsets. Sequencing used cDNA, and cells with high TCR expression could therefore be over-represented.

The material sequenced was naive CD4+ T cells from blood. The chain recombines TRBV6-1 with TRBJ2-2; D may be TRBD1 (6 bases). The clonotype was recovered from a man younger than 30 in good health. The DNA for the CDR3 is TGTGCCAGCAGCAGGCAGGGGAATACCGGGGAGCTGTTTTTT. It yields the protein CASSRQGNTGELFF.